This passage covers 30 T cell receptor beta chains from one sample sequenced in a study of T-cell memory formation after mild COVID-19. MiXCR, applied by TCRdb to the 5' RACE reads, yields one record per CDR3 protein. The sample holds around 420,000 distinct CDR3 sequences; roughly 26% are singletons and the top ten take 8.5% to 9%. Material for sequencing was PBMCs or a T cell subset sorted from them (not recorded which). The source of these receptors is an adult woman who had mild COVID-19 (a few samples of this study predate the infection). Cell type and time point are not known.

This clonotype was counted a few times. This chain links TRBV6-2 or TRBV6-3 with TRBJ1-1; D ambiguous. The germline CDR1 and CDR2 sequences are MNHEY and SVGEGT. The CDR3 loop spans 14 amino acids. Trimming took off 8 bases at V and 1 base at J, with 14 bases between the two ends. CDR3 sequence reads: CASLSLAGNTEAFF. The CDR3 DNA is TGTGCCAGCTTGAGTTTGGCAGGGAACACTGAAGCTTTCTTT.

V is TRBV30 and J is TRBJ2-3; TRBD2 aligns across 13 bases. After removal of 4 bases from V and 5 bases from J, the junction contained 6 bases not matched to a gene. The germline V gene has CDR1 GTSNPN and CDR2 SVGIG (reference sequence). This CDR3 spans 15 amino acids. The CDR3 sequence: CAWTGGTSGVDTQYF. DNA for the CDR3: TGTGCCTGGACTGGAGGGACTAGCGGGGTAGATACGCAGTATTTT.

The rearrangement links TRBV12-3 or TRBV12-4 to TRBJ2-1; 7 bases are shared with TRBD1. CDR3 size: 16 residues. V shed 4 bases, J shed 9 bases, and the junction held 15 bases outside the gene matches. CDR3: CASSSPGQIVGGEQFF. The CDR3 DNA is TGTGCCAGCAGTTCCCCGGGACAGATCGTAGGGGGTGAGCAGTTCTTC.

This clonotype was seen more than once but under ten times. The J gene is TRBJ2-5, the V gene TRBV5-1, with 9 positions matching TRBD2. The CDR3 has 16 residues. Germline values: CDR1 SGHRS, CDR2 YFSETQ. Trimming at V came to 0 bases and at J to 3 bases, leaving 6 bases not matched to a gene. The DNA for the CDR3 is TGCGCCAGCAGCTTGGTGCCTAGCGGGGATAAAGAGACCCAGTACTTC. The encoded protein is CASSLVPSGDKETQYF.

This clonotype has more than one count but fewer than ten. The chain combines TRBV6-5 with TRBJ1-2; D is undetermined. With 2 bases removed from V and 2 bases from J, the gap between germline ends came to 9 bases. CDR1 and CDR2 from the germline V gene are MNHEY and SVGAGI. The CDR3 consists of 14 residues. CDR3 sequence (DNA): TGTGCCAGCAGTTACGCACCTCTGAACTATGGCTACACCTTC. Translation gives CASSYAPLNYGYTF.

This clonotype was counted a few times. This chain joins TRBV5-1 and TRBJ2-7; D perhaps matches TRBD1 (5 bases). The CDR3 sequence is 14 residues long. The germline gives CDR1 SGHRS, CDR2 YFSETQ. Deletions cut 0 bases from V and 2 bases from J, with 9 bases between. CDR3 DNA: TGCGCCAGCAGCTTGGACAGGCTAGCCTACGAGCAGTACTTC. The encoded protein is CASSLDRLAYEQYF.

The chain combines TRBV5-1 with TRBJ2-7, with D possibly called TRBD1 or TRBD2 (5 bases each). Germline loops: CDR1 SGHRS, CDR2 YFSETQ. V lost 0 bases, J lost 0 bases, and 22 bases lay in between. The CDR3 spans 19 residues. Here the CDR3 DNA reads TGCGCCAGCAGCTTGGTTCGGGACGCCGGGGTCGTCAGCTCCTACGAGCAGTACTTC. It is translated as CASSLVRDAGVVSSYEQYF.

This chain connects TRBV18 to TRBJ2-1, with 8 bases that match TRBD1. Germline V CDR1 and CDR2: KGHSH, LQKENI. J was trimmed by 5 bases and V by 1 base; bases with no gene match: 1. This CDR3 comprises 14 residues. This chain's CDR3 is CASSPQTGDNEQFF. The CDR3 DNA sequence: TGTGCCAGCTCACCACAGACAGGGGACAATGAGCAGTTCTTC.

The CDR3 loop reads CASSEEGQGRNTIYF. DNA for the CDR3: TGTGCCAGCAGCGAAGAAGGACAGGGTCGAAACACCATATATTTT. The V gene is TRBV9, the J gene TRBJ1-3; 8 nucleotides agree with TRBD1. Germline-derived CDR1 and CDR2 are SGDLS and YYNGEE. The J segment lost 5 bases and the V segment lost 3 bases, leaving 7 bases of the junction unmatched. The CDR3 has 15 amino acids.

This clonotype was seen only a few times. The V and J genes are TRBV4-1 and TRBJ1-6; no firm D call. Trimming cost V 1 base and J 10 bases, with 11 bases left between them. The germline gives CDR1 MGHRA, CDR2 YSYEKL. There are 14 residues in the CDR3. CDR3 DNA: TGCGCCAGCAGCCAAGCCCCGGGTTTGTCACCCCTCCACTTT. Its protein product is CASSQAPGLSPLHF.

This chain links TRBV4-3 with TRBJ1-2; D unresolved. In germline, CDR1 is LGHNA, CDR2 YSLEER. The CDR3 is 15 residues long. V was clipped by 0 bases and J by 4 bases, with 12 bases between them. The chain's CDR3 is CASSQDGSGGYGYTF. The CDR3 DNA reads as TGCGCCAGCAGCCAAGACGGGAGCGGTGGCTATGGCTACACCTTC.

This clonotype was counted only a few times. The chain employs TRBV28 and TRBJ2-1, with D perhaps being TRBD1 or TRBD2 (5 bases each). CDR1 is MDHEN, CDR2 SYDVKM, per germline. This CDR3 is built from 16 residues. The V and J ends lost 8 bases and 4 bases respectively, with 21 bases between them. CDR3: CASCVEGTAYYNEQFF. DNA for the CDR3: TGTGCCAGCTGCGTCGAGGGGACCGCGTATTACAATGAGCAGTTCTTC.

This clonotype was seen many times. This sequence joins TRBV11-2 and TRBJ2-7, with D uncertain. Trimming removed 2 bases from V and 2 bases from J, with 7 bases in between. The CDR3 runs 13 residues. Germline CDR1 is SGHAT and CDR2 is FQNNGV. The CDR3 spells CASSLLHTYEQYF. The CDR3 DNA follows: TGTGCCAGCAGCTTACTGCATACCTACGAGCAGTACTTC.

The chain has TRBV6-1 and TRBJ1-5; possible D gene TRBD1, 6 bases. Germline V CDR1 and CDR2: MNHNS, SASEGT. The CDR3 has 15 amino acids. V lost 2 bases to trimming and J lost 2 bases, with 10 bases between them. CDR3 residues: CASSESGGRNQPQHF. CDR3 in DNA: TGTGCCAGCAGTGAATCGGGGGGCCGCAATCAGCCCCAGCATTTT.

This chain links TRBV20-1 with TRBJ2-5, with D perhaps matching TRBD1 or TRBD2 (5 bases each). V gave up 5 bases and J gave up 1 base, with 17 bases separating them. The CDR3 totals 15 residues. From germline, CDR1 is DFQATT and CDR2 SNEGSKA (reference sequence). The CDR3: CSARQWGPSQETQYF. The DNA for the CDR3 is TGCAGTGCTCGCCAGTGGGGACCATCCCAAGAGACCCAGTACTTC.

The chain is built from TRBV11-2 and TRBJ2-7, with TRBD2 matching 12 bases. V trimming: 3 bases; J trimming: 6 bases; junction bases outside the gene matches: 6. Looked up from germline, CDR1 is SGHAT and CDR2 is FQNNGV. The CDR3 runs 15 residues. The CDR3 nucleotides are TGTGCCAGCAGCTTGACTAGCGGGGGATCGGGCGAGCAGTACTTC. This gives the protein CASSLTSGGSGEQYF. Drawing the rest from reference TRBV11-2 and TRBJ2-7, the complete variable domain is EAGVAQSPRYKIIEKRQSVAFWCNPISGHATLYWYQQILGQGPKLLIQFQNNGVVDDSQLPKDRFSAERLKGVDSTLKIQPAKLEDSAVYLCASSLTSGGSGEQYFGPGTRLTVT.

This rearrangement joins TRBV9 to TRBJ2-1, with TRBD2 matching 9 bases. Germline loops: CDR1 SGDLS, CDR2 YYNGEE. CDR3 size: 18 residues. The V gene end was trimmed by 0 bases and the J gene end by 0 bases; junction bases not matched to a gene: 7. The chain's CDR3 is CASSVDLAGPSSYNEQFF. The CDR3 DNA reads TGTGCCAGCAGCGTAGATCTAGCGGGACCAAGCTCCTACAATGAGCAGTTCTTC. The full variable domain, rest sourced from reference TRBV9 and TRBJ2-1, is DSGVTQTPKHLITATGQRVTLRCSPRSGDLSVYWYQQSLDQGLQFLIQYYNGEERAKGNILERFSAQQFPDLHSELNLSSLELGDSALYFCASSVDLAGPSSYNEQFFGPGTRLTVL.

The chain carries TRBV10-3 and TRBJ2-6, with 8 bases that match TRBD1. The CDR3 consists of 19 residues. From germline, CDR1 is ENHRY and CDR2 SYGVKD. The junction had 19 bases not matched to a gene; V was cut back by 10 bases and J by 2 bases. The CDR3 nucleotides read TGTGCCAGGCCCTGCAGGGGGCGGTTCGTGTTTGCTGGGGCCAACGTCCTGACTTTC. It translates to CARPCRGRFVFAGANVLTF.

There are a few counts of this clonotype. V usage is TRBV6-2 or TRBV6-3 and J usage is TRBJ2-7; TRBD1 might be the D (5 bases). The CDR3 spans 15 residues. Germline V gives CDR1 MNHEY, CDR2 SVGEGT. V gave up 7 bases and J gave up 2 bases, with 18 bases separating them. The CDR3 sequence: CASTRRDRRTYEQYF. CDR3 nucleotide sequence: TGTGCCAGCACTCGCCGAGACAGACGTACCTACGAGCAGTACTTC.

The J gene is TRBJ2-1, the V gene TRBV12-3 or TRBV12-4; D is possibly TRBD1 or TRBD2 (5 bases each). The CDR3 is 11 amino acids. V lost 1 base and J lost 15, with 10 bases in between. The CDR3 loop is CASSLGDLRFF. DNA for the CDR3: TGTGCCAGCAGTTTAGGGGACCTCCGGTTCTTC.

The rearrangement uses TRBV15 and TRBJ2-2; D perhaps matches TRBD1 (6 bases). This CDR3 is 14 amino acids long. Germline V lookup: CDR1 LNHNV, CDR2 YYDKDF (reference sequence). The V and J ends lost 3 bases and 7 bases respectively, with 12 bases between them. CDR3 DNA sequence: TGTGCCACCAGCAGGTCCAGGGGTAGCGGGGAGCTGTTTTTT. This sequence encodes CATSRSRGSGELFF.

This chain uses TRBV3-1 with TRBJ1-1, with TRBD1 matching over 10 bases. V lost 6 bases to trimming and J lost 3 bases; unmatched junction nucleotides: 13. Germline CDR1 LGHDT, CDR2 YNNKEL (reference sequence). There are 17 residues in the CDR3. This chain's CDR3 is CASSPTGTGVLYTEAFF. CDR3 in DNA: TGTGCCAGCAGTCCCACCGGGACAGGGGTATTGTACACTGAAGCTTTCTTT.

This clonotype was counted many times. V usage is TRBV7-3 and J usage is TRBJ2-1, with 14 bases lining up with TRBD2. V was pared by 5 bases and J by 5 bases, with 8 bases of the junction left unmatched. The CDR3 contains 17 residues. Germline values: CDR1 SGHTA, CDR2 FQGTGA. CDR3 DNA: TGTGCCAGCAGCCCGACTAGCGGGGGGGCTAGCGACAATGAGCAGTTCTTC. It codes for CASSPTSGGASDNEQFF.

This rearrangement joins TRBV6-5 to TRBJ2-1; 9 bases are shared with TRBD1. The CDR3 extends over 15 amino acids. CDR1 MNHEY and CDR2 SVGAGI come from the germline V gene. The ends lost 9 bases at V and 8 bases at J; junction bases unmatched: 14. The CDR3 bases are TGTGCCAGTAGAACTGGACAGGGGAAAGTTTATGAGCAGTTCTTC. Translated, it gives CASRTGQGKVYEQFF.

Only a few counts were recorded for this clonotype. The chain carries TRBV7-3 and TRBJ1-1; D unclear. Trimming cost V 3 bases and J 4 bases, with 9 bases left between them. Germline loops: CDR1 SGHTA, CDR2 FQGTGA. This CDR3 is built from 13 residues. The DNA for the CDR3 is TGTGCCAGCAGCTTTGAACAATTCACTGAAGCTTTCTTT. Translation gives CASSFEQFTEAFF.

This clonotype was counted a few times. The J gene is TRBJ1-1, the V gene TRBV5-4, with D uncertain. In germline, CDR1 is SGHNT, CDR2 YYREEE (reference sequence). V was clipped by 1 base and J by 1 base, with 5 bases between them. The CDR3 runs 13 residues. CDR3 region: CASSLKSNTEAFF. The CDR3 DNA reads TGTGCCAGCAGCTTGAAGTCGAACACTGAAGCTTTCTTT. Using reference TRBV5-4 and TRBJ1-1 for the parts outside the CDR3, the full variable domain is ETGVTQSPTHLIKTRGQQVTLRCSSQSGHNTVSWYQQALGQGPQFIFQYYREEENGRGNFPPRFSGLQFPNYSSELNVNALELDDSALYLCASSLKSNTEAFFGQGTRLTVV.

The chain uses TRBV20-1 and TRBJ2-5; 9 bases line up with TRBD2. Germline CDR1 reads DFQATT; CDR2 reads SNEGSKA (reference sequence). The CDR3 consists of 16 residues. The junction had 12 bases not matched to a gene; V was cut back by 0 bases and J by 7 bases. In DNA, the CDR3 is TGCAGTGCTAGAGAGAGTAGCGGGAGAGTTTACGGGACCCAGTACTTC. Residues: CSARESSGRVYGTQYF.

This clonotype occurred a few times. The chain carries TRBV3-1 and TRBJ2-5; D may be TRBD2 (6 bases). The germline V gene has CDR1 LGHDT and CDR2 YNNKEL (reference sequence). V was shortened by 4 bases and J by 5 bases, with 17 bases between the two germline ends. This CDR3 is 15 amino acids long. The chain's CDR3 is CASSRPGLVSETQYF. DNA for the CDR3: TGTGCCAGCAGCCGACCGGGACTGGTCAGTGAGACCCAGTACTTC.

Only a few counts were recorded for this clonotype. This chain joins TRBV7-6 and TRBJ2-7; tentatively, D is TRBD1 (5 bases). V lost 5 bases and J lost 4, with 21 bases in between. The CDR3 extends over 16 amino acids. Germline CDR1 reads SGHVS; CDR2 reads FNYEAQ. Written as DNA, the CDR3 is TGTGCCAGCAGCCCCCGCCAATCGACAGCCCAATACGAGCAGTACTTC. Translated: CASSPRQSTAQYEQYF.

This clonotype appeared once. The V gene is TRBV20-1, the J gene TRBJ1-2; D ambiguous. The CDR3 covers 14 residues. V shed 0 bases and J shed 2 bases, with 10 bases lying between them. The germline gives CDR1 DFQATT, CDR2 SNEGSKA (reference sequence). CDR3 DNA sequence: TGCAGTGCTAGAGACCGGCGTTCAAACTATGGCTACACCTTC. This sequence encodes CSARDRRSNYGYTF.